This T cell receptor beta chain was observed in a study of blood T cell repertoires in COVID-19 (dated by TCRdb to the early 2020s). Concerning the study at large: Samples covering the acute and convalescent phases of COVID-19 were provided by collaborators in the United States, Italy and Spain. The prospective study material was composed of cDNA or gDNA derived from T cells, B-cell-depleted T cells, or PBMCs. Subjects who had been exposed to COVID-19, were actively infected with it, or had recovered from it provided the deeply sampled blood TCRbeta repertoires that made up the dataset. The repertoires were released in a freely available public database meant as a resource for research on the immune response to SARS-CoV-2. The samples were drawn from two sources: the first 160 participants of the ongoing ImmuneRACE study, and 1,200 or so subjects contributed by 6 global collaborators. The sample metadata nearly always contained a de-identified subject ID, COVID-19 status, age in years and sex. HLA class I and class II types, where available, came from metadata supplied by the sample provider rather than from assay-based typing. General conclusions and limits of the study: The amount of clinical and demographic metadata varied by source and participant and was provided uncurated.

Participants in the prospective study were aged roughly 18 to 89 years, lived in 24 United States geographic areas, and enrolled through a virtual design. To assign participants to cohorts, the prospective study relied on clinical history that participants themselves reported in a screening survey and a study questionnaire. ImmuneRACE Cohort 3 recovered participants were defined by two consecutive negative NP/OP PCR tests, healthcare professional clearance, or symptom resolution. Each participant in the prospective study had whole blood, serum and a nasopharyngeal or oropharyngeal swab collected by mobile phlebotomists. Over a roughly 2-month period, participants in the prospective study had the option of providing additional blood draws and questionnaires. Prospective study blood samples were shipped either frozen or at room temperature before DNA extraction. TCRbeta CDR3 regions were amplified from genomic DNA using the immunoSEQ Assay, a bias-controlled multiplex PCR. Per the original workflow: Within the assay, amplification of reference gene primers was used to estimate how many nucleated cells each sample contained. To quantify the absolute abundance of each unique TCRbeta CDR3 rearrangement, sequence reads were collapsed and filtered. For each sample, productive Simpson clonality was calculated as the square root of Simpson's diversity index across productive rearrangements. Here the immuneACCESS table is served through TCRdb, limited to in-frame sequences with V and J called. Missing clones are a known gap in these copies; in checked studies unresolved V genes cover under half, and the rest lacks a known reason. V and J calls and clone size come straight from that table; D and trimming were deduced from the DNA. In all, the sample holds 150,000 to 170,000 clones, and about 88% of those were seen once. The ten top clones hold about 7.2% of the sample.

V has 0 bases trimmed and J has 0 bases trimmed; junction bases matching no gene number 12. The CDR3 runs 19 residues from the cysteine to the phenylalanine. Only CDR3 DNA is held: 57 bases, read in frame from base 1. The germline V gene yields SGHRS for CDR1 and YFSETQ for CDR2. As concerns this clone: The specificity of this receptor is unknown. No base qualities exist here, and no much larger clone lies one base off it.

This chain joins TRBV5-1 to TRBJ1-3, with TRBD1 matching 7 junction bases. This receptor was identified in a middle-aged man who had recovered from COVID-19. Sample: PBMCs or T cells enriched from blood (not recorded which). At the DNA level, the sequence is TGCGCCAGCAGCTTGGAGGGTGTCGACAGGGTGCGCTCTGGAAACACCATATATTTT. Protein translation: CASSLEGVDRVRSGNTIYF.